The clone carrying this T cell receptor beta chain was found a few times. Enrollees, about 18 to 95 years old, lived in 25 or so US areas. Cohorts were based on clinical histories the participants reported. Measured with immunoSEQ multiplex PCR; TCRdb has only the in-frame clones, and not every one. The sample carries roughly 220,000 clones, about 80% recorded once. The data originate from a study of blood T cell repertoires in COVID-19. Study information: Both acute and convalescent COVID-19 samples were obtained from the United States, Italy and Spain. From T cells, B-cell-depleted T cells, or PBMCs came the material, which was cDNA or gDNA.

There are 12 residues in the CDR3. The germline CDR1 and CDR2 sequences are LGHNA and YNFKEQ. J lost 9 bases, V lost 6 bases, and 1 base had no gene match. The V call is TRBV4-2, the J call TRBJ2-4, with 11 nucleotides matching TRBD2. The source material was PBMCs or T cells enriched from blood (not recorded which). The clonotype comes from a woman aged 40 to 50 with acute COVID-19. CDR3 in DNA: TGTGCCAGCAGTAGCGGGGGGGGCATTCAGTACTTC. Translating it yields CASSSGGGIQYF.